These T cell receptor beta chains were read from a single sample in a study of T cell clones after liver transplantation. Sequenced by immunoSEQ multiplex PCR; TCRdb stores in-frame clones only, minus some. The sample contains about 11,000 clones, 60% to 75% of which appear only once. The material was CD4+ T cells from blood, obtained about 31 months after liver transplant. These receptor sequences come from a human patient who received a liver transplant. Some T cells may be the graft donor's. Each CDR3 is given with its conserved first and last residue. Each record gives: V gene, D gene, J gene, clone size, CDR3 length, CDR3 DNA, CDR3 protein. A D gene is named only where the DNA matches it firmly. Some rows have no size entry. The others give once, few or many, or a class for an expanded clone.

v_gene: TRBV5-6; d_gene: NA; j_gene: TRBJ1-5; abundance: NA; len: 15; CDR3nt: TGTGCCAGCAGCTTGGCAGGGGATAGCAATCAGCCCCAGCATTTT; CDR3aa: CASSLAGDSNQPQHF
v_gene: TRBV2; d_gene: NA; j_gene: TRBJ2-1; abundance: NA; len: 15; CDR3nt: TGTGCCAGCAGTGAGAGTCTAGTTGGGGGCAATGAGCAGTTCTTC; CDR3aa: CASSESLVGGNEQFF
v_gene: TRBV6-5; d_gene: NA; j_gene: TRBJ1-1; abundance: few; len: 13; CDR3nt: TGTGCCAGCAGTTACTCAGGGGCCGACGAAGCTTTCTTT; CDR3aa: CASSYSGADEAFF
v_gene: TRBV12-2; d_gene: NA; j_gene: TRBJ2-3; abundance: NA; len: 17; CDR3nt: TGTGCAAGTCGCTTCTGGCCGGGACGGAGATGCACAGATACGCAGTATTTT; CDR3aa: CASRFWPGRRCTDTQYF
v_gene: TRBV5-1; d_gene: TRBD1; j_gene: TRBJ2-5; abundance: NA; len: 16; CDR3nt: TGCGCCAGCAGCGCAAATTCCGACAGGGGGGAAGAGACCCAGTACTTC; CDR3aa: CASSANSDRGEETQYF
v_gene: TRBV29-1; d_gene: NA; j_gene: TRBJ2-7; abundance: NA; len: 11; CDR3nt: TGCAGCGTTGAAGCCCGGGTCGGGCAGTACTTC; CDR3aa: CSVEARVGQYF
v_gene: TRBV30; d_gene: TRBD2; j_gene: TRBJ2-5; abundance: NA; len: 17; CDR3nt: TGTGCCTGGAGTGTACGGGCGGGAGCGAACGAACAAGAGACCCAGTACTTC; CDR3aa: CAWSVRAGANEQETQYF
v_gene: TRBV28; d_gene: NA; j_gene: TRBJ2-1; abundance: NA; len: 14; CDR3nt: TGTGCCAGCACCGTGGGGCTAGCGTACTATGAGCAGTTCTTC; CDR3aa: CASTVGLAYYEQFF
v_gene: TRBV27; d_gene: NA; j_gene: TRBJ2-2; abundance: NA; len: 15; CDR3nt: TGTGCCAGCACCGGGACGGACCATTCCACCGGGGAGCTGTTTTTT; CDR3aa: CASTGTDHSTGELFF
v_gene: TRBV7-9; d_gene: TRBD1; j_gene: TRBJ2-5; abundance: NA; len: 16; CDR3nt: TGTGCCAGCAGCTTAGCCCTGGGGACAGATGAAGAGACCCAGTACTTC; CDR3aa: CASSLALGTDEETQYF
v_gene: TRBV7-8; d_gene: NA; j_gene: TRBJ2-3; abundance: NA; len: 17; CDR3nt: TGTGCCAGCAGCTTAGCGATGCTAGGGGAAACCACAGATACGCAGTATTTT; CDR3aa: CASSLAMLGETTDTQYF
v_gene: TRBV27; d_gene: NA; j_gene: TRBJ2-2; abundance: NA; len: 15; CDR3nt: TGTGCCAGCAGTTTTTGGGCTCATAACACCGGGGAGCTGTTTTTT; CDR3aa: CASSFWAHNTGELFF
v_gene: TRBV19; d_gene: NA; j_gene: TRBJ2-2; abundance: NA; len: 15; CDR3nt: TGTGCCAGTAGTATTGACGGGGGCAACACCGGGGAGCTGTTTTTT; CDR3aa: CASSIDGGNTGELFF
v_gene: TRBV4-3; d_gene: TRBD2; j_gene: TRBJ2-3; abundance: NA; len: 15; CDR3nt: TGCGCCAGCAGCCAAAGTAATAGCGGGAGGAGTACGCAGTATTTT; CDR3aa: CASSQSNSGRSTQYF
v_gene: TRBV4-1; d_gene: TRBD2; j_gene: TRBJ2-1; abundance: NA; len: 16; CDR3nt: TGCGCCAGCAGCCAGGGGGGAGGGCCTGGGTACAATGAGCAGTTCTTC; CDR3aa: CASSQGGGPGYNEQFF
v_gene: TRBV4-3; d_gene: NA; j_gene: TRBJ1-2; abundance: NA; len: 17; CDR3nt: TGCGCCAGCAGCCAAAGTCGACAGGCCCTCTCTAACTATGGCTACACCTTC; CDR3aa: CASSQSRQALSNYGYTF
v_gene: TRBV7-9; d_gene: TRBD2; j_gene: TRBJ2-1; abundance: NA; len: 14; CDR3nt: TGTGCCAGCAGCTCCACTAGCGCGAACAATGAGCAGTTCTTC; CDR3aa: CASSSTSANNEQFF
v_gene: TRBV27; d_gene: NA; j_gene: TRBJ2-3; abundance: few; len: 14; CDR3nt: TGTGCCAGCGGGCTCCAACTACCCACAGATACGCAGTATTTT; CDR3aa: CASGLQLPTDTQYF
v_gene: TRBV6-4; d_gene: NA; j_gene: TRBJ2-1; abundance: NA; len: 10; CDR3nt: TGTGCCAGCAGGAACAGGGACGAGTTCTTC; CDR3aa: CASRNRDEFF
v_gene: TRBV7-4; d_gene: NA; j_gene: TRBJ2-1; abundance: NA; len: 16; CDR3nt: TGTGCCAGCAGCTTAGCGCCGGGGAGGAAGGGCAATGAGCAGTTCTTC; CDR3aa: CASSLAPGRKGNEQFF
v_gene: TRBV6-6; d_gene: NA; j_gene: TRBJ1-5; abundance: NA; len: 16; CDR3nt: TGTGCCAGCAGTTACTCGAGTACGGGGGTTATGCTGCCCCAGCATTTT; CDR3aa: CASSYSSTGVMLPQHF
v_gene: TRBV11-2; d_gene: TRBD2; j_gene: TRBJ2-3; abundance: NA; len: 16; CDR3nt: TGTGCCAGCAGCCCCGGGGGACTAGCGGGTTCAGATACGCAGTATTTT; CDR3aa: CASSPGGLAGSDTQYF
v_gene: TRBV28; d_gene: TRBD1; j_gene: TRBJ1-1; abundance: NA; len: 13; CDR3nt: TGTGCCAGCAGCCGGACAGGTTCCACTGAAGCTTTCTTT; CDR3aa: CASSRTGSTEAFF
v_gene: TRBV5-5; d_gene: NA; j_gene: TRBJ1-1; abundance: NA; len: 11; CDR3nt: TGTGCCAGCAGCGTTAGGGCTGAAGCTTTCTTT; CDR3aa: CASSVRAEAFF
v_gene: TRBV2; d_gene: NA; j_gene: TRBJ2-7; abundance: NA; len: 15; CDR3nt: TGTGCCAGCAGTGAAGGGGGGGACCTTTTTTACGAGCAGTACTTC; CDR3aa: CASSEGGDLFYEQYF
v_gene: TRBV30; d_gene: NA; j_gene: TRBJ1-1; abundance: few; len: 15; CDR3nt: TGTGCCTGGAGACCCATCAGGGGTCTTCTTACTGAAGCTTTCTTT; CDR3aa: CAWRPIRGLLTEAFF
v_gene: TRBV5-1; d_gene: TRBD2; j_gene: TRBJ2-2; abundance: NA; len: 15; CDR3nt: TGCGCCAGCAAACTCTCCGGGGGGTACACCGGGGAGCTGTTTTTT; CDR3aa: CASKLSGGYTGELFF
v_gene: TRBV10-2; d_gene: TRBD1; j_gene: TRBJ1-1; abundance: medium-sized; len: 16; CDR3nt: TGCGCCAGCAGTGAGAGGGACAGGGGACTGAACACTGAAGCTTTCTTT; CDR3aa: CASSERDRGLNTEAFF
v_gene: TRBV25-1; d_gene: NA; j_gene: TRBJ2-5; abundance: few; len: 13; CDR3nt: TGTGCCAGCAGTGCAGAATTCCAAGAGACCCAGTACTTC; CDR3aa: CASSAEFQETQYF
v_gene: TRBV6-1; d_gene: NA; j_gene: TRBJ1-1; abundance: NA; len: 14; CDR3nt: TGTGCCAGCACTCAACAGGGAGAATGGACTGAAGCTTTCTTT; CDR3aa: CASTQQGEWTEAFF
v_gene: TRBV7-2; d_gene: NA; j_gene: TRBJ1-1; abundance: NA; len: 16; CDR3nt: TGTGCCAGCAGTGACAGAGAGTTCCTGTTGAACACTGAAGCTTTCTTT; CDR3aa: CASSDREFLLNTEAFF
v_gene: TRBV18; d_gene: NA; j_gene: TRBJ1-6; abundance: NA; len: 15; CDR3nt: TGTGCCAGCTCACCCTCCGGGCTTGAATATTCACCCCTCCACTTT; CDR3aa: CASSPSGLEYSPLHF
v_gene: TRBV5-6; d_gene: NA; j_gene: TRBJ2-6; abundance: NA; len: 16; CDR3nt: TGTGCCAGCCATAGGTCCGGCAGCTCCGGGGCCAACGTCCTGACTTTC; CDR3aa: CASHRSGSSGANVLTF
v_gene: TRBV27; d_gene: NA; j_gene: TRBJ2-5; abundance: NA; len: 16; CDR3nt: TGTGCCAGCAGTTTATCACCGGTCCTGGCCCAAGAGACCCAGTACTTC; CDR3aa: CASSLSPVLAQETQYF
v_gene: TRBV6-6; d_gene: TRBD1; j_gene: TRBJ1-5; abundance: NA; len: 14; CDR3nt: TGTGCCAGCAGTTTGGACAGGGTGGACCAGCCCCAGCATTTT; CDR3aa: CASSLDRVDQPQHF
v_gene: TRBV6-5; d_gene: NA; j_gene: TRBJ1-2; abundance: NA; len: 15; CDR3nt: TGTGCCAGCAGTTCAGGGGACCCAGCTAACTATGGCTACACCTTC; CDR3aa: CASSSGDPANYGYTF
v_gene: TRBV9; d_gene: NA; j_gene: TRBJ2-7; abundance: NA; len: 15; CDR3nt: TGTGCCAGCAGTAGAGGGGGGACACGAACCTACGAGCAGTACTTC; CDR3aa: CASSRGGTRTYEQYF
v_gene: TRBV28; d_gene: NA; j_gene: TRBJ1-5; abundance: NA; len: 16; CDR3nt: TGTGCCAGCAGTTTAGACAGGCCACAGTCAAATCAGCCCCAGCATTTT; CDR3aa: CASSLDRPQSNQPQHF
v_gene: TRBV7-9; d_gene: NA; j_gene: TRBJ1-4; abundance: NA; len: 13; CDR3nt: TGTGCCAGCAGAGGCGAGGGGGATGAAAAACTGTTTTTT; CDR3aa: CASRGEGDEKLFF
v_gene: TRBV27; d_gene: NA; j_gene: TRBJ1-2; abundance: NA; len: 13; CDR3nt: TGTGCCAGCAGTTTGGGGGCAGGGTATGGCTACACCTTC; CDR3aa: CASSLGAGYGYTF
v_gene: TRBV13; d_gene: NA; j_gene: TRBJ2-3; abundance: NA; len: 14; CDR3nt: TGTGCCAGCAGCTTAGTAGAGGTCCCAGATACGCAGTATTTT; CDR3aa: CASSLVEVPDTQYF
v_gene: TRBV6-1; d_gene: NA; j_gene: TRBJ2-7; abundance: NA; len: 13; CDR3nt: TGTGCCAGCAGTGAAGTACAGGGTTGGGCGCAGTACTTC; CDR3aa: CASSEVQGWAQYF
v_gene: TRBV5-8; d_gene: NA; j_gene: TRBJ1-3; abundance: NA; len: 11; CDR3nt: TGTGCCAGCAGCTCCGGACACTATCTATATTTT; CDR3aa: CASSSGHYLYF
v_gene: TRBV7-2; d_gene: NA; j_gene: TRBJ2-1; abundance: few; len: 15; CDR3nt: TGTGCCAGCAGCCAAGGGGAGTCCTCCTACAATGAGCAGTTCTTC; CDR3aa: CASSQGESSYNEQFF
v_gene: TRBV11-2; d_gene: NA; j_gene: TRBJ2-2; abundance: NA; len: 14; CDR3nt: TGTGCCAGCAGCCGGCGGGGGAACACCGGGGAGCTGTTTTTT; CDR3aa: CASSRRGNTGELFF
v_gene: TRBV4-1; d_gene: NA; j_gene: TRBJ2-7; abundance: NA; len: 16; CDR3nt: TGCGCCAGCAGCCTCAACGCCCCAGAAGGGGGGAGCGAGCAGTACTTC; CDR3aa: CASSLNAPEGGSEQYF
v_gene: TRBV5-1; d_gene: NA; j_gene: TRBJ2-2; abundance: once; len: 15; CDR3nt: TGCGCCAGCAGCACGGGACTGGAGGGAACCGGGGAGCTGTTTTTT; CDR3aa: CASSTGLEGTGELFF